This T cell receptor beta chain originates from a study of spatial heterogeneity in lung cancer. Time point defined: sample taken at primary tumor resection. The donor population consisted of just over 70 patients with untreated, early-stage non-small cell lung cancer. TCRdb reprocessed the 5' RACE reads via MiXCR and lists one record per CDR3 protein. This sample carries about 39,000 distinct CDR3 sequences, around 3.3% of them seen once, and the ten largest clones take 35% to 40%. Germline V lookup: CDR1 MNHNS, CDR2 SASEGT. This CDR3 spans 15 amino acids. V shed 5 bases and J 5 bases; nucleotides not matched to a gene: 3. Many counts were recorded for this clonotype.

The starting material was normal lung tissue next to the tumor, obtained at surgery. This TCR was recovered from a male donor with early-stage non-small cell lung cancer. V usage is TRBV6-1 and J usage is TRBJ2-3; TRBD2 matches at 14 bases. The CDR3 coding sequence is TGTGCCAGCAGTCGGACTAGCGGGAGGATAGATACGCAGTATTTT. This encodes CASSRTSGRIDTQYF.